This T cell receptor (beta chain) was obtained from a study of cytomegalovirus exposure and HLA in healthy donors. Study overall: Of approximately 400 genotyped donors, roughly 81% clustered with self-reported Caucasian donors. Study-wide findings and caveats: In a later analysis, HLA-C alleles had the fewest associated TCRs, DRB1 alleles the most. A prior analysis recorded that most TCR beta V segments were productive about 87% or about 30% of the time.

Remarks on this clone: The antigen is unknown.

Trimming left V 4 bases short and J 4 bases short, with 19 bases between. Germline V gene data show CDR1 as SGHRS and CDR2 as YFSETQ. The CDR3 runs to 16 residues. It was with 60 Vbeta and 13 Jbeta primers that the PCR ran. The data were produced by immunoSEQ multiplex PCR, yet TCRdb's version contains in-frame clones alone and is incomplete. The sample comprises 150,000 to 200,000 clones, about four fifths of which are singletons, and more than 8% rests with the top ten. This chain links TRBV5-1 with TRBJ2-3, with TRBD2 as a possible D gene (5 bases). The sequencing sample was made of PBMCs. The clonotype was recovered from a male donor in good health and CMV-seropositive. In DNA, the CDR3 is TGCGCCAGCAGCCGCCTCCCGGGCCCAGCGGCAGATACGCAGTATTTT. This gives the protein CASSRLPGPAADTQYF.